This entry lists 13 T cell receptor beta chains sequenced from one sample in a study of identical twins. TCRdb processed the 5' RACE reads anew with MiXCR; each CDR3 protein has one entry. The table records roughly 570,000 distinct CDR3 sequences, more than 9% of them present only once. Separately, the same data were catalogued under a study of yellow fever vaccine responses in identical twins.

Input material: PBMCs. Receptors originate from a woman between 18 and 29 years old in good health.

The CDR3 sequence is CASSLLEGSGQETQYF. CDR3 DNA sequence: TGTGCCAGCAGTTTGTTAGAGGGAAGTGGGCAAGAGACCCAGTACTTC. V usage is TRBV27 and J usage is TRBJ2-5; tentatively, D is TRBD2 (5 bases). This CDR3 contains 16 residues. Trimming cost V 3 bases and J 2 bases, with 16 bases left between them. Germline V gene sequence: CDR1 MNHEY, CDR2 SMNVEV (reference sequence).

This clonotype was detected only a few times. The chain is built from TRBV7-2 and TRBJ2-3, with D possibly called TRBD1 or TRBD2 (5 bases each). The CDR3 is 16 amino acids. CDR1 and CDR2 from the germline V gene are SGHTA and FQGNSA. V shed 4 bases and J shed 0 bases, with 14 bases lying between them. In DNA, the CDR3 is TGTGCCAGCAGCTCCGGGGCGGTTTCTAGCACAGATACGCAGTATTTT. Residues: CASSSGAVSSTDTQYF.

This chain links TRBV3-1 with TRBJ1-1; the D gene is possibly TRBD1 (5 bases). The ends were cut back, 1 base at V and 0 bases at J, with 9 bases in the middle. Germline CDR1 reads LGHDT; CDR2 reads YNNKEL (reference sequence). The CDR3 loop spans 15 amino acids. In nucleotides, the CDR3 is TGTGCCAGCAGCCAAGTTGCAGGGATGAACACTGAAGCTTTCTTT. Amino acid sequence: CASSQVAGMNTEAFF.

V is TRBV28 and J is TRBJ2-3; 8 nucleotides align to TRBD2. Per germline, CDR1 MDHEN and CDR2 SYDVKM. This CDR3 comprises 20 residues. Unmatched junction bases numbered 18, after V lost 4 bases and J lost 0 bases. CDR3 region: CASSWAPRGRGAGSTDTQYF. CDR3 bases: TGTGCCAGCAGTTGGGCCCCCCGGGGGCGGGGGGCGGGTAGCACAGATACGCAGTATTTT.

The chain joins TRBV4-1 to TRBJ2-5, with 8 bases identical to TRBD1. CDR1 is MGHRA and CDR2 is YSYEKL in the germline V gene. The V and J ends lost 2 bases and 1 base, in that order; junction bases with no gene match: 6. The length of the CDR3 is 16 residues. The CDR3 loop reads CASSQPGQGIQETQYF. In DNA form, the CDR3 reads TGCGCCAGCAGCCAACCCGGACAGGGAATCCAAGAGACCCAGTACTTC.

This clonotype was counted at least ten times. The chain joins TRBV5-1 to TRBJ1-2, with 7 bases identical to TRBD1. Trimming cost V 2 bases and J 0 bases; bases outside gene matches: 7. Germline loops: CDR1 SGHRS, CDR2 YFSETQ. The CDR3 covers 16 residues. The CDR3 sequence: CASSFRTGHTNYGYTF. The CDR3 DNA reads as TGCGCCAGCAGCTTCCGGACAGGCCACACTAACTATGGCTACACCTTC.

This clonotype was counted many times. The genes are TRBV11-2 and TRBJ2-5; D not certain. This CDR3 region has 12 residues. Germline V gene sequence: CDR1 SGHAT, CDR2 FQNNGV. Trimming took 5 bases from V and 14 from J, leaving 18 bases between them. The CDR3 reads CASSVFDRHSYF. For the CDR3, the DNA is TGTGCCAGCAGCGTATTTGACCGACACTCCTACTTC.

The rearrangement joins TRBV5-1 to TRBJ2-1; no firm D call. The ends were cut back, 0 bases at V and 2 bases at J, with 12 bases in the middle. The germline CDR1 and CDR2 sequences are SGHRS and YFSETQ. This CDR3 comprises 16 residues. CDR3: CASSLGQSGPYNEQFF. The CDR3 nucleotides are TGCGCCAGCAGCTTGGGGCAGTCGGGTCCCTACAATGAGCAGTTCTTC. The full variable domain, completed using reference TRBV5-1 and TRBJ2-1, is KAGVTQTPRYLIKTRGQQVTLSCSPISGHRSVSWYQQTPGQGLQFLFEYFSETQRNKGNFPGRFSGRQFSNSRSEMNVSTLELGDSALYLCASSLGQSGPYNEQFFGPGTRLTVL.

CDR3 protein: CASSLSRTGSQPQHF. DNA for the CDR3: TGTGCCAGCAGTTTATCCCGGACAGGTAGCCAGCCCCAGCATTTT. The gene calls are TRBV28 and TRBJ1-5; 7 positions match TRBD1. J was trimmed by 7 bases and V by 1 base; bases with no gene match: 7. Germline V CDR1 and CDR2: MDHEN, SYDVKM. This CDR3 comprises 15 residues.

This clonotype has a handful of counts. The rearrangement joins TRBV14 to TRBJ2-1; D possibly corresponds to TRBD2 (6 bases). The length of the CDR3 is 17 residues. The V end was cut by 10 bases, the J end by 0 bases, with 22 bases between. CDR1 and CDR2 from the germline V gene are SGHDN and FVKESK. CDR3 region: CATRGDSGTSSYNEQFF. The DNA for the CDR3 is TGTGCCACCAGAGGAGATAGCGGAACGAGCTCCTACAATGAGCAGTTCTTC.

The chain uses TRBV2 and TRBJ1-4, with 7 bases matching TRBD1. The length of the CDR3 is 15 residues. CDR1 and CDR2 from the germline V gene are SNHLY and FYNNEI. V gave up 1 base and J gave up 7 bases; unmatched junction bases: 6. CDR3 loop: CASSEEGTAGEKLFF. The DNA for the CDR3 is TGTGCCAGCAGTGAAGAAGGGACAGCGGGTGAAAAACTGTTTTTT. Together with reference TRBV2 and TRBJ1-4, the CDR3 gives the full variable domain: EPEVTQTPSHQVTQMGQEVILRCVPISNHLYFYWYRQILGQKVEFLVSFYNNEISEKSEIFDDQFSVERPDGSNFTLKIRSTKLEDSAMYFCASSEEGTAGEKLFFGSGTQLSVL.

The chain links TRBV7-9 to TRBJ2-1, with D possibly matching TRBD2 (5 bases). From germline, CDR1 is SEHNR and CDR2 FQNEAQ (reference sequence). This CDR3 contains 15 residues. V was shortened by 5 bases and J by 8 bases, with 19 bases between the two germline ends. The CDR3 DNA reads TGTGCCAGCAGCCGAGGAGAGGGCGGTTTCGATGAGCAGTTCTTC. The encoded protein is CASSRGEGGFDEQFF.

The sample holds many counts of this clonotype. The chain couples TRBV7-2 to TRBJ2-7; 7 bases map to TRBD2. After removal of 5 bases from V and 0 bases from J, the junction contained 13 bases not matched to a gene. Germline CDR1 and CDR2: SGHTA and FQGNSA. The CDR3 is 17 amino acids. CDR3 in DNA: TGTGCCAGCAGCCTCAAATCCCCTAGCGGTTCCTCCTACGAGCAGTACTTC. It encodes CASSLKSPSGSSYEQYF.